The 16 T cell receptor beta chains below were found in one sample sequenced in a study of cytomegalovirus exposure and HLA in healthy donors. Primers included in the PCR were 60 Vbeta and 13 Jbeta primers. TCRdb's table, derived via immunoSEQ multiplex PCR, lists solely in-frame clones and lacks some. The data show more than 150,000 clones, around 80% seen once. Sequencing used PBMCs. These receptors all come from a man aged 40-49 years in good health and CMV-seronegative.

The J gene is TRBJ1-2, the V gene TRBV13; D is uncertain. Between the trimmed V and J ends, which lost 3 bases and 8 bases, there was a span of 13 bases. In germline, CDR1 is PRHDT, CDR2 FYEKMQ (reference sequence). There are 13 residues in the CDR3. DNA for the CDR3: TGTGCCAGCAGCTTCGGGTCCGCTGGGGGCTACACCTTC. Amino acids: CASSFGSAGGYTF.

The chain recombines TRBV7-8 with TRBJ2-7; TRBD1 agrees at 7 bases. Germline lookup yields CDR1 SGHVS and CDR2 FQNEAQ. The CDR3 is 14 residues long. Losses at the gene ends were 5 bases for V and 2 bases for J; bases not matched to a gene: 6. CDR3: CASSKRTGPYEQYV. CDR3 sequence (DNA): TGTGCCAGCAGCAAAAGGACAGGTCCCTACGAGCAGTACGTC.

V is TRBV2 and J is TRBJ1-1; the D gene is possibly TRBD1 (6 bases). V shed 1 base and J shed 10 bases, with 10 bases lying between them. This CDR3 has 12 residues. The germline gives CDR1 SNHLY, CDR2 FYNNEI. In DNA form, the CDR3 reads TGTGCCAGCAGTGAAGAAAGAGGGGGAGCTTTCTTT. This translates into CASSEERGGAFF.

V usage is TRBV19 and J usage is TRBJ1-4; TRBD1 matches 8 bases. V lost 6 bases and J lost 8; bases outside the gene matches: 14. This CDR3 region has 16 residues. CDR1 and CDR2 from the germline V gene are LNHDA and SQIVND (reference sequence). CDR3 nucleotides: TGTGCCAGTAGCCGGATTACAGGGGGAATGAGGGAAAAACTGTTTTTT. As protein: CASSRITGGMREKLFF.

The chain links TRBV19 to TRBJ2-1; 7 nucleotides align to TRBD2. The ends lost 3 bases at V and 7 bases at J; junction bases unmatched: 9. The germline gives CDR1 LNHDA, CDR2 SQIVND (reference sequence). The CDR3 is 15 amino acids. The CDR3 loop reads CASSMEREVRNEQFF. As DNA, the CDR3 is TGTGCCAGTAGTATGGAACGGGAGGTGAGAAATGAGCAGTTCTTC.

V and J are TRBV28 and TRBJ2-7, with D unclear. Germline-derived CDR1 and CDR2 are MDHEN and SYDVKM. Trimming removed 4 bases at V and 0 bases at J, with 22 bases between. This CDR3 has 18 amino acids. CDR3 sequence (DNA): TGTGCCAGCAGTTCTTTTTTTAGCCCCCGGAGTCCCTCCTACGAGCAGTACTTC. Its translation: CASSSFFSPRSPSYEQYF.

This clone has just one count. The rearrangement uses TRBV27 and TRBJ2-5, with D maybe TRBD1 (6 bases). Germline V lookup: CDR1 MNHEY, CDR2 SMNVEV (reference sequence). Trimming removed 6 bases from V and 4 bases from J, with 18 bases in between. The CDR3 is 15 residues long. CDR3 sequence (DNA): TGTGCCAGCAGGCAGGGGACCGGGGTAGTAGAGACCCAGTACTTC. It is translated as CASRQGTGVVETQYF.

The chain joins TRBV5-4 to TRBJ2-1; TRBD1 might be the D (6 bases). Germline V CDR1 and CDR2: SGHNT, YYREEE (reference sequence). V lost 4 bases and J 0 bases, leaving 8 bases between the germline ends. This CDR3 has 14 amino acids. CDR3 DNA sequence: TGTGCCAGCAGCCGGACAGCCTCCTACAATGAGCAGTTCTTC. Protein product: CASSRTASYNEQFF.

The CDR3 DNA follows: TGTGCCAGTAGCACCCGGGACAGAAACTATGGCTACACCTTC. It encodes CASSTRDRNYGYTF. The chain recombines TRBV19 with TRBJ1-2, with TRBD1 identical over 7 bases. V was pared by 6 bases and J by 2 bases, with 6 bases of the junction left unmatched. Looked up from germline, CDR1 is LNHDA and CDR2 is SQIVND (reference sequence). This CDR3 has 14 amino acids.

The chain carries TRBV4-1 and TRBJ1-5; D ambiguous. The germline CDR1 and CDR2 sequences are MGHRA and YSYEKL. There are 14 residues in the CDR3. V shed 4 bases and J shed 4 bases, with 11 bases lying between them. The CDR3 loop reads CASSLTPGNQPQHF. The CDR3 nucleotides read TGCGCCAGCAGCCTTACCCCGGGAAATCAGCCCCAGCATTTT.

DNA for the CDR3: TGCGCCAGCAGCCTCCGGGGAGGGGGGGAGACTGAAGCTTTCTTT. This codes for CASSLRGGGETEAFF. This chain uses TRBV5-1 with TRBJ1-1; tentative D call: TRBD1 (6 bases). V lost 4 bases and J lost 5, with 18 bases in between. The germline CDR1 and CDR2 sequences are SGHRS and YFSETQ. The CDR3 contains 15 residues.

V gene TRBV12-5 combines with J gene TRBJ1-1; 7 bases fit TRBD1. The V and J ends lost 1 base and 6 bases, in that order; junction bases with no gene match: 8. Germline CDR1 LGHNT, CDR2 FRNRAP. This CDR3 has 15 amino acids. CDR3 sequence (DNA): TGTGCTAGTGGTTTGGACAATCAGGGGGGTGCTGAAGCTTTCTTT. It yields the protein CASGLDNQGGAEAFF.

The chain is built from TRBV11-3 and TRBJ2-3; D gene uncertain. Germline lookup yields CDR1 SGHNT and CDR2 YENEEA. This CDR3 region has 13 residues. The ends were cut back, 6 bases at V and 2 bases at J, with 9 bases in the middle. CDR3 residues: CASSPRNTDTQYF. CDR3 sequence (DNA): TGTGCCAGCAGTCCGAGAAACACAGATACGCAGTATTTT. The full variable domain, in which reference TRBV11-3 and TRBJ2-3 provide the parts outside the CDR3, is EAGVVQSPRYKIIEKKQPVAFWCNPISGHNTLYWYLQNLGQGPELLIRYENEEAVDDSQLPKDRFSAERLKGVDSTLKIQPAELGDSAVYLCASSPRNTDTQYFGPGTRLTVL.

The chain employs TRBV29-1 and TRBJ1-1; D may be TRBD1 (6 bases). V was cut by 6 bases and J by 0 bases, with 11 bases left in between. The germline V gene encodes CDR1 SQVTM and CDR2 ANQGSEA. The CDR3 runs to 13 residues. The CDR3 sequence: CSVQGLLNTEAFF. The CDR3 coding sequence is TGCAGCGTCCAGGGGTTGTTGAACACTGAAGCTTTCTTT.

The chain links TRBV5-3 to TRBJ2-3, with D uncertain. TRBV5-3 is treated as an ORF (open reading frame) with a function not yet certain. The CDR3 runs to 15 residues. With 0 bases removed from V and 0 bases from J, the gap between germline ends came to 8 bases. CDR3 sequence reads: CARSLAAESTDTQYF. As DNA, the CDR3 is TGTGCCAGAAGCTTGGCGGCGGAGAGCACAGATACGCAGTATTTT.

This clone has just a few counts. The chain combines TRBV11-1 with TRBJ2-1; 7 bases are shared with TRBD2. The junction had 6 bases not matched to a gene; V was cut back by 4 bases and J by 3 bases. Germline CDR1 is SGHAT and CDR2 is FQDESV (reference sequence). This CDR3 comprises 15 residues. CDR3 loop: CASSYQSSGYNEQFF. The CDR3 region has the DNA TGTGCCAGCAGCTACCAGTCTAGCGGCTACAATGAGCAGTTCTTC.